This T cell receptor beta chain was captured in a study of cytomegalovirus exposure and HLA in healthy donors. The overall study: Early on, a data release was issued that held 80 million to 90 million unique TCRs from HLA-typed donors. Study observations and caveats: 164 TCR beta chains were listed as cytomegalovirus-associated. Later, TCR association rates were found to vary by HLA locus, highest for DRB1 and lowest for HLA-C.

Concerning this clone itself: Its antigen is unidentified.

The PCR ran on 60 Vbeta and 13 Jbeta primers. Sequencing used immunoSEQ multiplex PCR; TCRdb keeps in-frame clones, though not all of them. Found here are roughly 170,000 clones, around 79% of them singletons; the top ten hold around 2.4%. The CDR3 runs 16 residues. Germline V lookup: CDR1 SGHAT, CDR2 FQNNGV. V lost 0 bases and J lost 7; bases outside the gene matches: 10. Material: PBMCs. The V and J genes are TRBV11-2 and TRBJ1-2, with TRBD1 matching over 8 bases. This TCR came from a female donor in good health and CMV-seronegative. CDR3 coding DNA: TGTGCCAGCAGCTTAGATCAGAGGACAGGGTGGTCTGGCTACACCTTC. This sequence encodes CASSLDQRTGWSGYTF. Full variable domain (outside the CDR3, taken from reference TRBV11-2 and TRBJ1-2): EAGVAQSPRYKIIEKRQSVAFWCNPISGHATLYWYQQILGQGPKLLIQFQNNGVVDDSQLPKDRFSAERLKGVDSTLKIQPAKLEDSAVYLCASSLDQRTGWSGYTFGSGTRLTVV.